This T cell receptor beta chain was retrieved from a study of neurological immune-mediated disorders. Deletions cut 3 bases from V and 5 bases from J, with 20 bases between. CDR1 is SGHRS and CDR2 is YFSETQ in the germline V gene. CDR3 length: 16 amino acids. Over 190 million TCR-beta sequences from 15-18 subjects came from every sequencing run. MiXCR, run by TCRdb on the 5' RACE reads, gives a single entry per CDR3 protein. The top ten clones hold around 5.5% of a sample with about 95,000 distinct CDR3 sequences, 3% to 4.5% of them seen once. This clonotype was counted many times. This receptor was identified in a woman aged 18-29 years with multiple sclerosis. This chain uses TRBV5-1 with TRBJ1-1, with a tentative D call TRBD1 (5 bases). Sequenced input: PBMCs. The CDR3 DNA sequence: TGCGCCAGCAGCTCCGGGGGGAGTGGAATTCGGACTGAAGCTTTCTTT. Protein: CASSSGGSGIRTEAFF.